A selection of T cell receptor beta chains follows, all from one sample in a study of shared T cell receptors in the human thymus. Measured with immunoSEQ multiplex PCR; TCRdb has only the in-frame clones, and not every one. The table has roughly 500,000 clones, about 84% seen once. These records were also assigned to another study, of human thymus T cells.

Material for sequencing was thymocytes. The receptors here all came from a boy under two years old with a congenital heart defect. Each CDR3 is given with its conserved first and last residue. Fields, in order: clone size, V gene, D gene, J gene, CDR3 DNA, CDR3 protein. The D gene is left open where the match is weak. Expanded clones get a size class; other rows say once, few or many, or leave the size out.

few	TRBV11-3	TRBD2	TRBJ2-7	TGTGCCAGCAGAAGGGGTCGGGAGGGTCACGAGCAGTACTTC	CASRRGREGHEQYF
-	TRBV5-1	-	TRBJ1-4	TGCGCCAGCAGCTTAGAGGTGACTAATGAAAAACTGTTTTTT	CASSLEVTNEKLFF
-	TRBV11-2	TRBD2	TRBJ2-7	TGTGCCAGCAGCTCGGGGGGGCGGGAGATAACTCTACACTCCTACGAGCAGTACTTC	CASSSGGREITLHSYEQYF
-	TRBV27	-	TRBJ1-1	TGTGCCAGCAGTTTCTTCCCGGGGGGCCGGACTGAAGCTTTCTTT	CASSFFPGGRTEAFF
-	TRBV5-8	TRBD1	TRBJ1-1	TGTGCCAGCAGCGAGGACAGGGAGAACACTGAAGCTTTCTTT	CASSEDRENTEAFF
-	TRBV29-1	-	TRBJ2-7	TGCAGCGTCGAGCTGAACACCGGGACTGCGAGGCTGGAGCAGTACTTC	CSVELNTGTARLEQYF
-	TRBV11-2	TRBD2	TRBJ2-7	TGTGCCAGCAGCTTATCATCTAGCGGGAGGATCCACGAGCAGTACTTC	CASSLSSSGRIHEQYF
few	TRBV18	TRBD2	TRBJ2-2	TGTGCCAGCACGCCCCCCGGGACTAGCGGGAACACCGGGGAGCTGTTTTTT	CASTPPGTSGNTGELFF
-	TRBV29-1	TRBD2	TRBJ2-1	TGCAGCGTTGAGGAGATAACCAGCGGGAGCTCCTACAATGAGCAGTTCTTC	CSVEEITSGSSYNEQFF
once	TRBV5-1	-	TRBJ2-1	TGCGCCAGCAGCTTGGACCGGGAGGGGGCCCTCAATGAGCAGTTCTTC	CASSLDREGALNEQFF
-	TRBV13	TRBD1	TRBJ1-2	TGTGCCAGCAGCGGGTGGGACAGGGACTATGGCTACACCTTC	CASSGWDRDYGYTF
-	TRBV28	-	TRBJ2-1	TGTGCCAGCAGTTTGCCTAGCCCTAATGAGCAGTTCTTC	CASSLPSPNEQFF
few	TRBV6-1	TRBD2	TRBJ2-7	TGTGCCAGCAGTTACCAGCGGGAGTTCTCCTTC	CASSYQREFSF
-	TRBV4-3	-	TRBJ2-1	TGCGCCAGCAGCCAAGGGGGTCGGGGCTCCTACAATGAGCAGTTCTTC	CASSQGGRGSYNEQFF
-	TRBV7-3	-	TRBJ2-4	TGTGCCAGCAGCCAAACCGACGGAGAGATTCAGTACTTC	CASSQTDGEIQYF
-	TRBV5-1	-	TRBJ2-7	TGCGCCAGCAGCTTGGTTAGCGAGCGGATTACCTACGAGCAGTACTTC	CASSLVSERITYEQYF
-	TRBV20-1	-	TRBJ1-1	TGCAGTGCTACCCGACAGGCAGCTTTCTTT	CSATRQAAFF
-	TRBV6-1	TRBD2	TRBJ2-7	TGTGCCAGCAGTGAGCCCCTAGCGGGAGGGGTCTACGAGCAGTACTTC	CASSEPLAGGVYEQYF
-	TRBV7-6	TRBD2	TRBJ2-1	TGTGCCAGCAGCTTGACCCCTAGCGGGAGCGAAGGTGAGCAGTTCTTC	CASSLTPSGSEGEQFF
-	TRBV2	TRBD1	TRBJ1-5	TGTGCCAGCAGTGAGATGGACAGGGCGAGCCAGCCCCAGCATTTT	CASSEMDRASQPQHF
few	TRBV11-2	-	TRBJ2-1	TGTGCCAGCAGCTTAGATGGGAGCAAGGCCAAGTGGAATGAGCAGTTCTTC	CASSLDGSKAKWNEQFF
-	TRBV5-1	TRBD1	TRBJ2-7	TGCGCCAGCAGCTTAGACAGGGGGCCTTTCTCCGAGCAGTACTTC	CASSLDRGPFSEQYF
-	TRBV11-3	TRBD1	TRBJ2-3	TGTGCCAGCATTGATCGTTCCAAAACAGGGGTTCATCCAGATACGCAGTATTTT	CASIDRSKTGVHPDTQYF
few	TRBV11-2	TRBD2	TRBJ2-1	TGTGCCAGCAGCTTAGGGGAGTGGGGGGGAGTGGCCTACAATGAGCAGTTCTTC	CASSLGEWGGVAYNEQFF
-	TRBV5-6	-	TRBJ2-3	TGTGCCAGCAGCTGGGGGGGGCCAGACTACACAGATACGCAGTATTTT	CASSWGGPDYTDTQYF
-	TRBV12-5	TRBD1	TRBJ1-2	TGTGCTAGTGGTTTAGGGGGCAGCTACTATGGCTACACCTTC	CASGLGGSYYGYTF
-	TRBV30	-	TRBJ1-5	TGTGCCTGGATAGTGACTACGGACAATCAGCCCCAGCATTTT	CAWIVTTDNQPQHF
once	TRBV11-1	-	TRBJ1-3	TGTGCCAGCAGCTTCCTCGGGACACCTCACTCTGGAAACACCATATATTTT	CASSFLGTPHSGNTIYF
once	TRBV7-9	TRBD1	TRBJ2-5	TGTGCCAGCAGCTTGACAGGGGGACGTTGGGAGACCCAGTACTTC	CASSLTGGRWETQYF
-	TRBV4-1	TRBD2	TRBJ2-1	TGCGCCAGCAGCCAACCGACTAGCGGAAAGTACAATGAGCAGTTCTTC	CASSQPTSGKYNEQFF
-	TRBV2	TRBD1	TRBJ2-6	TGTGCCAGCAGTGAAGGTCTTGGTGGACAGGGGTTTAAGGGGGCCAACGTCCTGACTTTC	CASSEGLGGQGFKGANVLTF
-	TRBV28	TRBD2	TRBJ2-7	TGTGCCAGCAGTTCTTATCCGGGGACTAGCTCCTACGAGCAGTACTTC	CASSSYPGTSSYEQYF
-	TRBV5-6	TRBD1	TRBJ2-7	TGTGCCAGCAGCTGGGACAGGGTTTGGGGGCAGTACTTC	CASSWDRVWGQYF
few	TRBV28	-	TRBJ1-2	TGTGCCAGCAGTTTTGAAGCCCGGGTCTATGGCTACACCTTC	CASSFEARVYGYTF
-	TRBV4-3	TRBD1	TRBJ1-4	TGCGCCAGCAGCCAAGATCGAGGGACAGGAGGGGGTGAAAAACTGTTTTTT	CASSQDRGTGGGEKLFF
few	TRBV5-1	TRBD2	TRBJ2-1	TGCGCCAGCAGCCTATCACCGGGACTAGCGCGTTCCTACAATGAGCAGTTCTTC	CASSLSPGLARSYNEQFF
few	TRBV29-1	-	TRBJ1-3	TGCAGCGTTGAATTGGCAGGAACAACTGGAAACACCATATATTTT	CSVELAGTTGNTIYF
-	TRBV4-2	-	TRBJ2-7	TGTGCCAGCAGCCAAGTCGCGGGACTAACCCTCGAGGGGGGCGAGCAGTACTTC	CASSQVAGLTLEGGEQYF
-	TRBV11-1	-	TRBJ2-1	TGTGCCAGCAGCTCGCCTCTAGAACATGAGCAGTTCTTC	CASSSPLEHEQFF
-	TRBV19	TRBD2	TRBJ2-1	TGTGCCAGTAGTATCACATGCGCGGGAGCGAGGGCCCACTACAATGAGCAGTTCTTC	CASSITCAGARAHYNEQFF